This TCR beta chain was captured by sequencing in a study of blood T cell repertoires in COVID-19. Data came from immunoSEQ multiplex PCR; TCRdb stores just in-frame clones and leaves some out. The repertoire holds almost 300,000 clones, with roughly 91% as singletons. Deletions cut 9 bases from V and 4 bases from J, with 24 bases between. The V gene's germline CDR1 is LNHDA and CDR2 SQIVND (reference sequence). The CDR3 sequence is 16 residues long. V gene TRBV19 combines with J gene TRBJ1-2, with a tentative D call TRBD1 (6 bases). The sequencing input was peripheral blood. The clonotype comes from a woman under 40 with COVID-19, enrolled during active disease. The CDR3 DNA reads as TGTGCCAGCCAAGGGGAACAAGTGGGACAACGCTATGGCTACACCTTC. This gives the protein CASQGEQVGQRYGYTF.